This T cell receptor (beta chain) derives from a study of blood T cell repertoires in COVID-19. The junction had 7 bases not matched to a gene; V was cut back by 4 bases and J by 0 bases. Germline V gene data show CDR1 as SGHRS and CDR2 as YFSETQ. The CDR3 runs 17 residues. In the study's own analysis: Reference gene primer amplification yielded estimated nucleated cell counts. Using immunoSEQ multiplex PCR, the repertoire was profiled, and TCRdb retains in-frame clones only, with some absent. V and J calls and clone size are given by that table; D and trimming were obtained from the DNA. Here the sample spans approximately 150,000 clones, roughly 80% being singletons.

The receptor's source is a woman in her 70s with acute or convalescent COVID-19. The sample comprised peripheral blood. This chain joins TRBV5-1 and TRBJ1-3; the match to TRBD1 covers 10 bases. The CDR3 reads CASSPGQGGFSGNTIYF. Written as DNA, the CDR3 is TGCGCCAGCAGCCCTGGACAGGGGGGCTTCTCTGGAAACACCATATATTTT.